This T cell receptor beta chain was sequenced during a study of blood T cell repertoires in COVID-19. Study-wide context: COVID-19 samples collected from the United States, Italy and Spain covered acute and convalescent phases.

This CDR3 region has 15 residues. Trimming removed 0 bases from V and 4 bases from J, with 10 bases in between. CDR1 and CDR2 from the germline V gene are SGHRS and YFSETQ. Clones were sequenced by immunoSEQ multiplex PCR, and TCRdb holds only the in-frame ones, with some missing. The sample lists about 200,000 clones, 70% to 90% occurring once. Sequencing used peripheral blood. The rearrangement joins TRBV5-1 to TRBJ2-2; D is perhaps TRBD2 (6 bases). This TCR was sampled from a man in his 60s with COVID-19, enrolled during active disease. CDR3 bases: TGCGCCAGCAGCTTGGCCCGGGGGTCCACCGGGGAGCTGTTTTTT. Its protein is CASSLARGSTGELFF.